The 23 T cell receptor beta chains listed next were all sequenced from one sample in a study of T cells in Graves' hyperthyroidism and ophthalmopathy. It was RNA transcripts that yielded the amplified TCR beta CDR3 regions. Primed by the HTBI set, a first-round RT-PCR was run on the TCR CDR3. TCRdb called the multiplex PCR reads again in MiXCR, with one record for every CDR3 protein. The data show nearly 600,000 distinct CDR3 sequences, approximately 15% seen once. Material for sequencing was blood. These TCRs come from a woman in her thirties with Graves' hyperthyroidism that later progressed to Graves' ophthalmopathy.

This clonotype was observed at least ten times. This chain joins TRBV7-2 and TRBJ2-1; D remains ambiguous. The ends were cut back, 2 bases at V and 5 bases at J, with 7 bases in the middle. Germline V CDR1 and CDR2: SGHTA, FQGNSA. This CDR3 contains 13 residues. In nucleotides, the CDR3 is TGTGCCAGCAGCTTATCCCGTAACAATGAGCAGTTCTTC. Amino acids: CASSLSRNNEQFF.

This clonotype was seen many times. A read error may produce the germline difference seen at one junction end. The chain uses TRBV10-3 and TRBJ2-5; D unclear. The germline CDR1 and CDR2 sequences are ENHRY and SYGVKD. The CDR3 totals 16 residues. The CDR3 loop is CAIRRSEGGPREAQYF. The DNA for the CDR3 is TGTGCCATCAGGAGAAGCGAAGGCGGACCAAGAGAGGCCCAGTACTTC.

This clonotype was counted many times. This rearrangement joins TRBV29-1 to TRBJ1-1, with 7 nucleotides matching TRBD1. With V trimmed by 2 bases and J by 1 base, 4 bases remained unmatched. The germline gives CDR1 SQVTM, CDR2 ANQGSEA. The CDR3 consists of 14 residues. The CDR3 protein is CSVEPRTGNTEAFF. The DNA of the CDR3 is TGCAGCGTTGAACCCCGGACAGGGAACACTGAAGCTTTCTTT. Drawing the rest from reference TRBV29-1 and TRBJ1-1, the complete variable domain is SAVISQKPSRDICQRGTSLTIQCQVDSQVTMMFWYRQQPGQSLTLIATANQGSEATYESGFVIDKFPISRPNLTFSTLTVSNMSPEDSSIYLCSVEPRTGNTEAFFGQGTRLTVV.

This clonotype came up many times. The chain combines TRBV12-3 or TRBV12-4 with TRBJ1-1; weak D call: TRBD1 (5 bases). The germline V and J ends were trimmed by 5 bases and 1 base, with 17 bases remaining between them. The CDR3 covers 16 residues. DNA for the CDR3: TGTGCCAGCAGTCCCAGAGGGGCAGGTTCGAACACTGAAGCTTTCTTT. It is translated as CASSPRGAGSNTEAFF.

The V gene is TRBV9, the J gene TRBJ2-1; TRBD2 aligns across 8 bases. V lost 0 bases to trimming and J lost 4 bases; unmatched junction nucleotides: 3. Germline CDR1 reads SGDLS; CDR2 reads YYNGEE. There are 15 residues in the CDR3. The CDR3, as DNA: TGTGCCAGCAGCGTAGGTGGCGGGGGGTACAATGAGCAGTTCTTC. As protein: CASSVGGGGYNEQFF.

This clonotype occurred many times. The genes are TRBV24-1 and TRBJ1-5; no definite D call. Germline-derived CDR1 and CDR2 are KGHDR and SFDVKD. CDR3 size: 14 residues. Trimming cost V 3 bases and J 2 bases, with 7 bases left between them. CDR3 bases: TGTGCCACCAGTGATGGAAGTGGCAATCAGCCCCAGCATTTT. Translation gives CATSDGSGNQPQHF.

The V and J genes are TRBV15 and TRBJ1-5; 7 bases are shared with TRBD1. The germline V gene has CDR1 LNHNV and CDR2 YYDKDF (reference sequence). This CDR3 region has 16 residues. V trimming: 5 bases; J trimming: 0 bases; junction bases outside the gene matches: 7. For the CDR3, the DNA is TGTGCCACCAGCGCCAAGAGACAGGGTAGCAATCAGCCCCAGCATTTT. Its translation is CATSAKRQGSNQPQHF.

Details on this clonotype: This CDR3 is missing its conserved last phenylalanine or tryptophan, likely due to a read error. The chain joins TRBV11-2 to TRBJ1-1, with D unresolved. The CDR3 has 14 residues. Germline assignment: CDR1 SGHAT and CDR2 FQNNGV. Trimming removed 2 bases at V and 1 base at J, with 8 bases between. The CDR3 DNA reads TGTGCCAGCAGCTTACACGGGAGGAACACTGAAGCTTTCCTT. It yields the protein CASSLHGRNTEAFL.

This clonotype was seen at least ten times. V gene TRBV6-2 or TRBV6-3 combines with J gene TRBJ2-1; 9 bases match TRBD2. The germline gives CDR1 MNHEY, CDR2 SVGEGT. The length of the CDR3 is 23 residues. The V gene end was trimmed by 6 bases and the J gene end by 2 bases; junction bases not matched to a gene: 29. The CDR3 coding sequence is TGTGCCAGCAGCTTATCCACTCTTATGGTAGCGGGAGAGGGGGGTAGCACCTACAATGAGCAGTTCTTC. As protein: CASSLSTLMVAGEGGSTYNEQFF.

This clonotype was recorded at least ten times. The chain links TRBV5-5 to TRBJ1-1; D remains ambiguous. In germline, CDR1 is SGHKS, CDR2 YYEKEE (reference sequence). The CDR3 has 17 amino acids. V lost 0 bases and J 0 bases, leaving 15 bases between the germline ends. CDR3 sequence: CASSLEARVTMNTEAFF. The CDR3 DNA reads TGTGCCAGCAGCTTGGAGGCACGCGTTACTATGAACACTGAAGCTTTCTTT.

Ten or more counts support this clonotype. The chain couples TRBV29-1 to TRBJ2-2; the match to TRBD1 covers 8 bases. With V trimmed by 7 bases and J by 4 bases, 5 bases remained unmatched. The CDR3 length is 13 residues. The germline V gene encodes CDR1 SQVTM and CDR2 ANQGSEA. The CDR3 loop is CSGDRGGTGELFF. Written as DNA, the CDR3 is TGCAGCGGAGACAGGGGCGGCACCGGGGAGCTGTTTTTT.

This clonotype was detected many times. The V call is TRBV11-2, the J call TRBJ2-6; D is unclear. This CDR3 comprises 16 residues. V was clipped by 4 bases and J by 4 bases, with 14 bases between them. Per the germline V gene, CDR1 is SGHAT and CDR2 is FQNNGV. The CDR3 DNA reads TGTGCCAGCAGCTCCTACCCAAAGAACGGGGCCAACGTCCTGACTTTC. Translation gives CASSSYPKNGANVLTF.

The chain joins TRBV15 to TRBJ2-1; tentative D call: TRBD2 (5 bases). CDR1 and CDR2 from the germline V gene are LNHNV and YYDKDF (reference sequence). Trimming cost V 1 base and J 0 bases, with 10 bases left between them. The CDR3 totals 16 residues. CDR3 bases: TGTGCCACCAGCAGAGGCGGGCAGAGCTCCTACAATGAGCAGTTCTTC. This encodes CATSRGGQSSYNEQFF.

The rearrangement joins TRBV13 to TRBJ1-1, with D tentatively TRBD1 (5 bases). CDR3 length equals 15 residues. The V and J ends lost 0 bases and 8 bases respectively, with 16 bases between them. CDR1 is PRHDT, CDR2 FYEKMQ, per germline (reference sequence). CDR3 coding DNA: TGTGCCAGCAGCTTAGGCCTCGCTGGGGGGACCGAAGCTTTCTTT. Translation: CASSLGLAGGTEAFF.

V gene TRBV13 combines with J gene TRBJ2-1; no definite D call. Germline CDR1 and CDR2: PRHDT and FYEKMQ (reference sequence). V lost 5 bases, J lost 2 bases, and 10 bases lay in between. The CDR3 contains 14 residues. The chain's CDR3 is CASSPLGPYNEQFF. Written as DNA, the CDR3 is TGTGCCAGCAGCCCCTTAGGACCCTACAATGAGCAGTTCTTC.

This clonotype was counted ten times or more. The V call is TRBV20-1, the J call TRBJ1-3, with D maybe TRBD1 (6 bases). Germline-derived CDR1 and CDR2 are DFQATT and SNEGSKA (reference sequence). The CDR3 sequence is 15 residues long. V was shortened by 2 bases and J by 0 bases, with 11 bases between the two germline ends. The chain's CDR3 is CSARPGQSSGNTIYF. CDR3 DNA sequence: TGCAGTGCTAGACCGGGACAATCCTCTGGAAACACCATATATTTT.

The rearrangement joins TRBV11-2 to TRBJ2-3; 10 bases align to TRBD1. Germline V gene data show CDR1 as SGHAT and CDR2 as FQNNGV. J was trimmed by 4 bases and V by 6 bases; bases with no gene match: 7. The CDR3 length is 15 residues. CDR3 loop: CASRKTDRGSDTQYF. CDR3 DNA sequence: TGTGCCAGCAGGAAGACGGACAGGGGGTCAGATACGCAGTATTTT. Looking up the rest from reference TRBV11-2 and TRBJ2-3 gives the full variable domain: EAGVAQSPRYKIIEKRQSVAFWCNPISGHATLYWYQQILGQGPKLLIQFQNNGVVDDSQLPKDRFSAERLKGVDSTLKIQPAKLEDSAVYLCASRKTDRGSDTQYFGPGTRLTVL.

This sequence joins TRBV19 and TRBJ2-1; D gene ambiguous. V lost 3 bases and J lost 2, with 11 bases in between. The CDR3 is 15 amino acids. CDR1 LNHDA and CDR2 SQIVND come from the germline V gene (reference sequence). The CDR3 loop reads CASSITHGAYNEQFF. The CDR3, as DNA: TGTGCCAGTAGTATTACCCATGGGGCCTACAATGAGCAGTTCTTC.

This clonotype was recorded many times. The gene calls are TRBV2 and TRBJ2-1, with a weak D call TRBD2 (6 bases). Trimming took off 6 bases at V and 8 bases at J, with 20 bases between the two ends. CDR1 and CDR2 from the germline V gene are SNHLY and FYNNEI. This CDR3 is 15 amino acids long. CDR3 residues: CASRATSGSPDEQFF. DNA of the CDR3: TGTGCCAGCAGGGCGACTAGTGGGAGTCCGGATGAGCAGTTCTTC. Full variable domain (outside the CDR3, taken from reference TRBV2 and TRBJ2-1): EPEVTQTPSHQVTQMGQEVILRCVPISNHLYFYWYRQILGQKVEFLVSFYNNEISEKSEIFDDQFSVERPDGSNFTLKIRSTKLEDSAMYFCASRATSGSPDEQFFGPGTRLTVL.

V gene TRBV7-2 combines with J gene TRBJ2-7, with TRBD1 matching 7 bases. In germline, CDR1 is SGHTA, CDR2 FQGNSA. Trimming cost V 3 bases and J 5 bases; bases outside gene matches: 10. This CDR3 region has 15 residues. The CDR3 spells CASSLGLGQPDEQYF. CDR3 DNA: TGTGCCAGCAGCTTGGGTCTGGGACAGCCAGACGAGCAGTACTTC.

This clonotype was counted ten times or more. The chain couples TRBV2 to TRBJ2-3; 7 bases align to TRBD2. The CDR3 totals 15 residues. Trimming took 4 bases from V and 1 from J; bases not matched to a gene: 5. CDR1 is SNHLY and CDR2 is FYNNEI in the germline V gene. The CDR3: CASSVSGVGTDTQYF. CDR3 DNA sequence: TGTGCCAGCAGTGTAAGCGGGGTTGGCACAGATACGCAGTATTTT.

This clonotype was detected many times. This sequence joins TRBV20-1 and TRBJ2-1, with D tentatively TRBD2 (5 bases). The CDR3 loop spans 15 amino acids. The germline CDR1 and CDR2 sequences are DFQATT and SNEGSKA (reference sequence). V lost 5 bases and J lost 7, with 21 bases in between. The CDR3 reads CSASRGFSSGNEQFF. Here the CDR3 DNA reads TGCAGTGCTTCCCGAGGGTTTAGTAGTGGGAATGAGCAGTTCTTC.

This clonotype was seen at least ten times. The rearrangement joins TRBV6-2 or TRBV6-3 to TRBJ1-1, with D perhaps TRBD1 (5 bases). This CDR3 has 14 residues. CDR1 is MNHEY and CDR2 is SVGEGT in the germline V gene. V was clipped by 5 bases and J by 3 bases, with 13 bases between them. CDR3 sequence: CASSLGREDTEAFF. The DNA of the CDR3 is TGTGCCAGCAGTCTCGGCAGGGAGGACACTGAAGCTTTCTTT.